The rows below give T cell receptor beta chains drawn from one sample of a study of blood T cell repertoires in COVID-19. Here immunoSEQ multiplex PCR was the method, and the copy in TCRdb shows in-frame clones only, minus some. The sample consists of fewer than 350,000 clones, 70% to 90% of them appearing once. The material sequenced was PBMCs or T cells enriched from blood (not recorded which). These TCRs come from a man aged 25 to 40 who had recovered from COVID-19. CDR3s include the opening cysteine and the closing phenylalanine or tryptophan. Fields, in order: clone size, D gene, J gene, V gene, CDR3 protein, CDR3 DNA. D genes are given only for firm matches. Clone size, where shown, is once, few, many, or a class for clones that have expanded.

abundance: NA
d_gene: NA
j_gene: TRBJ1-1
v_gene: TRBV9
CDR3aa: CASSAVNGQPEAFF
CDR3nt: TGTGCCAGCAGCGCGGTGAACGGACAGCCTGAAGCTTTCTTT

abundance: NA
d_gene: NA
j_gene: TRBJ1-1
v_gene: TRBV7-9
CDR3aa: CASLRDTEAFF
CDR3nt: TGTGCCAGCTTGAGGGACACTGAAGCTTTCTTT

abundance: NA
d_gene: TRBD1
j_gene: TRBJ2-6
v_gene: TRBV4-3
CDR3aa: CASSQERQGYSGANVLTF
CDR3nt: TGCGCCAGCAGCCAAGAGCGACAGGGTTACTCTGGGGCCAACGTCCTGACTTTC

abundance: NA
d_gene: TRBD2
j_gene: TRBJ2-7
v_gene: TRBV18
CDR3aa: CASSPISGATSYEQYF
CDR3nt: TGTGCCAGCTCACCAATAAGCGGGGCAACCTCCTACGAGCAGTACTTC

abundance: once
d_gene: NA
j_gene: TRBJ1-1
v_gene: TRBV6-2/TRBV6-3
CDR3aa: CASSVRGTEAFF
CDR3nt: TGTGCCAGCAGTGTTAGGGGGACTGAAGCTTTCTTT

abundance: NA
d_gene: NA
j_gene: TRBJ1-2
v_gene: TRBV7-2
CDR3aa: CASSPRGGTRGLGYTF
CDR3nt: TGTGCCAGCAGCCCAAGGGGGGGGACACGAGGCCTTGGCTACACCTTC

abundance: NA
d_gene: TRBD1
j_gene: TRBJ1-6
v_gene: TRBV7-6
CDR3aa: CASSSGQGESPLHF
CDR3nt: TGTGCCAGCAGCTCCGGACAGGGAGAATCACCCCTCCACTTT

abundance: NA
d_gene: NA
j_gene: TRBJ1-1
v_gene: TRBV9
CDR3aa: CASSPRHTNTEAFF
CDR3nt: TGTGCCAGCAGCCCCCGCCACACGAACACTGAAGCTTTCTTT

abundance: NA
d_gene: TRBD1
j_gene: TRBJ1-5
v_gene: TRBV19
CDR3aa: CASSLGQGPQPQHF
CDR3nt: TGTGCCAGTAGTCTGGGACAGGGCCCTCAGCCCCAGCATTTT

abundance: NA
d_gene: NA
j_gene: TRBJ1-5
v_gene: TRBV6-5
CDR3aa: CASREGYQPQHF
CDR3nt: TGTGCCAGCAGGGAGGGTTATCAGCCCCAGCATTTT

abundance: once
d_gene: NA
j_gene: TRBJ1-1
v_gene: TRBV9
CDR3aa: CASSVARNTEAFF
CDR3nt: TGTGCCAGCAGCGTAGCTAGGAACACTGAAGCTTTCTTT

abundance: NA
d_gene: NA
j_gene: TRBJ1-2
v_gene: TRBV11-2
CDR3aa: CASSRRGEGANYGYTF
CDR3nt: TGTGCCAGCAGCCGCAGAGGGGAGGGAGCTAACTATGGCTACACCTTC

abundance: NA
d_gene: NA
j_gene: TRBJ1-1
v_gene: TRBV5-1
CDR3aa: CASSLEQVGTEAFF
CDR3nt: TGCGCCAGCAGCTTGGAACAGGTTGGGACTGAAGCTTTCTTT

abundance: NA
d_gene: NA
j_gene: TRBJ1-2
v_gene: TRBV6-5
CDR3aa: CASSYFQGGDYGYTF
CDR3nt: TGTGCCAGCAGTTATTTCCAGGGTGGAGACTATGGCTACACCTTC

abundance: NA
d_gene: TRBD2
j_gene: TRBJ2-3
v_gene: TRBV7-9
CDR3aa: CASSNALIQIRGGPIVDTQYF
CDR3nt: TGTGCCAGCAGCAACGCGCTGATACAAATACGGGGGGGCCCCATCGTAGATACGCAGTATTTT

abundance: NA
d_gene: TRBD2
j_gene: TRBJ2-3
v_gene: TRBV7-2
CDR3aa: CASSLVRTSGGAFNTQYF
CDR3nt: TGTGCCAGCAGCTTAGTGCGGACTAGCGGGGGGGCTTTTAATACGCAGTATTTT

abundance: NA
d_gene: NA
j_gene: TRBJ2-3
v_gene: TRBV5-4
CDR3aa: CASRRAAGGTDTQYF
CDR3nt: TGTGCCAGCAGGCGGGCGGCGGGCGGCACAGATACGCAGTATTTT

abundance: NA
d_gene: TRBD1
j_gene: TRBJ1-3
v_gene: TRBV5-1
CDR3aa: CASSFNTGGPLSGNTIYF
CDR3nt: TGCGCCAGCAGCTTCAACACAGGGGGGCCTCTTTCTGGAAACACCATATATTTT

abundance: NA
d_gene: NA
j_gene: TRBJ2-7
v_gene: TRBV5-1
CDR3aa: CASSLGPGRRGLEQYF
CDR3nt: TGCGCCAGCAGCTTGGGACCGGGACGGCGGGGGCTCGAGCAGTACTTC

abundance: NA
d_gene: NA
j_gene: TRBJ2-7
v_gene: TRBV5-1
CDR3aa: CASSPGLTSYEQYF
CDR3nt: TGCGCCAGCAGCCCTGGACTCACCTCCTACGAGCAGTACTTC

abundance: NA
d_gene: TRBD1
j_gene: TRBJ1-3
v_gene: TRBV6-5
CDR3aa: CASSRQGEGGNTIYF
CDR3nt: TGTGCCAGCAGCAGACAGGGGGAAGGCGGAAACACCATATATTTT

abundance: few
d_gene: TRBD2
j_gene: TRBJ2-7
v_gene: TRBV7-2
CDR3aa: CASSLTRLAGSYEQYF
CDR3nt: TGTGCCAGCAGCTTAACTCGACTAGCGGGGTCCTACGAGCAGTACTTC

abundance: NA
d_gene: TRBD1
j_gene: TRBJ2-5
v_gene: TRBV5-6
CDR3aa: CASSSLDDREETQYF
CDR3nt: TGTGCCAGCAGCTCCCTAGATGACAGGGAAGAGACCCAGTACTTC

abundance: NA
d_gene: TRBD1
j_gene: TRBJ2-2
v_gene: TRBV2
CDR3aa: CASSDRQGSTGELFF
CDR3nt: TGTGCCAGCAGTGATAGACAGGGGTCCACCGGGGAGCTGTTTTTT

abundance: NA
d_gene: NA
j_gene: TRBJ1-2
v_gene: TRBV6-1
CDR3aa: CASSESRGSYGYTF
CDR3nt: TGTGCCAGCAGTGAATCCCGGGGATCCTATGGCTACACCTTC

abundance: NA
d_gene: NA
j_gene: TRBJ1-1
v_gene: TRBV19
CDR3aa: CASSQRGGPEAFF
CDR3nt: TGTGCCAGTAGTCAAAGAGGAGGCCCTGAAGCTTTCTTT

abundance: NA
d_gene: TRBD1
j_gene: TRBJ2-1
v_gene: TRBV5-1
CDR3aa: CASSLGRQGEDEQFF
CDR3nt: TGCGCCAGCAGCTTGGGCCGACAGGGGGAAGATGAGCAGTTCTTC

abundance: NA
d_gene: NA
j_gene: TRBJ1-4
v_gene: TRBV7-2
CDR3aa: CASSTQRSATNEKLFF
CDR3nt: TGTGCCAGCAGCACACAACGCTCTGCAACTAATGAAAAACTGTTTTTT

abundance: NA
d_gene: NA
j_gene: TRBJ1-2
v_gene: TRBV6-2/TRBV6-3
CDR3aa: CASSWAQRQYGYTF
CDR3nt: TGTGCCAGCAGTTGGGCACAGAGACAGTATGGCTACACCTTC

abundance: NA
d_gene: NA
j_gene: TRBJ2-7
v_gene: TRBV15
CDR3aa: CATSREVIRSASYEQYF
CDR3nt: TGTGCCACCAGCAGAGAAGTGATACGGTCTGCTTCCTACGAGCAGTACTTC

abundance: NA
d_gene: TRBD2
j_gene: TRBJ2-3
v_gene: TRBV19
CDR3aa: CASSYGTSGAGDTQYF
CDR3nt: TGTGCCAGTAGTTACGGGACTAGCGGGGCCGGAGATACGCAGTATTTT

abundance: NA
d_gene: TRBD2
j_gene: TRBJ2-3
v_gene: TRBV15
CDR3aa: CATSIGGEGSTDTQYF
CDR3nt: TGTGCCACCAGCATCGGGGGGGAGGGTAGCACAGATACGCAGTATTTT

abundance: NA
d_gene: TRBD1
j_gene: TRBJ1-5
v_gene: TRBV3-1/TRBV3-2
CDR3aa: CASSQSDRADQPQHF
CDR3nt: TGTGCCAGCAGCCAATCTGACAGGGCCGATCAGCCCCAGCATTTT

abundance: once
d_gene: NA
j_gene: TRBJ2-3
v_gene: TRBV27
CDR3aa: CASSPQIPGQTSTDTQYF
CDR3nt: TGTGCCAGCAGTCCGCAAATACCCGGACAGACTAGCACAGATACGCAGTATTTT

abundance: few
d_gene: TRBD1
j_gene: TRBJ2-2
v_gene: TRBV16
CDR3aa: CASSLGQVTTGELFF
CDR3nt: TGTGCCAGCAGCCTAGGACAGGTGACCACCGGGGAGCTGTTTTTT

abundance: NA
d_gene: NA
j_gene: TRBJ2-6
v_gene: TRBV4-3
CDR3aa: CASSQEMSSGANVLTF
CDR3nt: TGCGCCAGCAGCCAAGAGATGAGCTCTGGGGCCAACGTCCTGACTTTC

abundance: NA
d_gene: NA
j_gene: TRBJ1-2
v_gene: TRBV3-1/TRBV3-2
CDR3aa: CASSRSTGPNSYGYTF
CDR3nt: TGTGCCAGCAGCCGAAGTACAGGCCCGAATTCCTATGGCTACACCTTC

abundance: NA
d_gene: TRBD1
j_gene: TRBJ1-1
v_gene: TRBV2
CDR3aa: CASRTDTGGTEAFF
CDR3nt: TGTGCCAGCAGGACCGACACAGGGGGCACTGAAGCTTTCTTT

abundance: NA
d_gene: TRBD1
j_gene: TRBJ1-1
v_gene: TRBV30
CDR3aa: CAWSVQGQGRAFF
CDR3nt: TGTGCCTGGAGTGTACAAGGACAGGGGCGGGCTTTCTTT

abundance: NA
d_gene: TRBD1
j_gene: TRBJ1-5
v_gene: TRBV14
CDR3aa: CASSRQGGNQPQHF
CDR3nt: TGTGCCAGCAGCCGACAGGGGGGAAATCAGCCCCAGCATTTT

abundance: NA
d_gene: NA
j_gene: TRBJ2-2
v_gene: TRBV5-1
CDR3aa: CASSLGYREPGELFF
CDR3nt: TGCGCCAGCAGCTTGGGTTACAGGGAACCCGGGGAGCTGTTTTTT

abundance: NA
d_gene: TRBD1
j_gene: TRBJ1-2
v_gene: TRBV27
CDR3aa: CASLPTGKIYGYTF
CDR3nt: TGTGCCAGCCTTCCGACAGGGAAAATCTATGGCTACACCTTC

abundance: NA
d_gene: NA
j_gene: TRBJ2-3
v_gene: TRBV7-9
CDR3aa: CATQGQRGGPDTQYF
CDR3nt: TGTGCCACCCAGGGGCAGAGGGGGGGCCCAGATACGCAGTATTTT

abundance: NA
d_gene: NA
j_gene: TRBJ1-3
v_gene: TRBV3-1/TRBV3-2
CDR3aa: CASSEIPGYSGNTIYF
CDR3nt: TGTGCCAGCAGCGAAATACCGGGATACTCTGGAAACACCATATATTTT

abundance: NA
d_gene: NA
j_gene: TRBJ1-1
v_gene: TRBV7-3
CDR3aa: CASSHDSGSEAFF
CDR3nt: TGTGCCAGCAGCCATGACAGCGGGTCTGAAGCTTTCTTT

abundance: NA
d_gene: TRBD1
j_gene: TRBJ2-2
v_gene: TRBV11-3
CDR3aa: CASSRTGERELFF
CDR3nt: TGTGCCAGCTCCAGGACAGGGGAACGGGAGCTGTTTTTT

abundance: NA
d_gene: NA
j_gene: TRBJ1-3
v_gene: TRBV11-3
CDR3aa: CASSPISGRADRISGNTIYF
CDR3nt: TGTGCCAGCAGCCCGATCTCTGGGCGGGCCGACCGTATCTCTGGAAACACCATATATTTT

abundance: NA
d_gene: NA
j_gene: TRBJ2-6
v_gene: TRBV5-5
CDR3aa: CASSLVPISSGANVLTF
CDR3nt: TGTGCCAGCAGCTTGGTCCCTATAAGCTCTGGGGCCAACGTCCTGACTTTC

abundance: NA
d_gene: NA
j_gene: TRBJ2-1
v_gene: TRBV7-3
CDR3aa: CASSLTFGRYNEQFF
CDR3nt: TGTGCCAGCAGCTTAACGTTTGGCCGCTACAATGAGCAGTTCTTC

abundance: NA
d_gene: NA
j_gene: TRBJ2-7
v_gene: TRBV11-2
CDR3aa: CASAAGFYEQYF
CDR3nt: TGTGCCAGCGCGGCGGGCTTCTACGAGCAGTACTTC

abundance: NA
d_gene: NA
j_gene: TRBJ1-5
v_gene: TRBV7-8
CDR3aa: CASSLLGGDQPQHF
CDR3nt: TGTGCCAGCAGCTTATTGGGTGGAGATCAGCCCCAGCATTTT

abundance: NA
d_gene: NA
j_gene: TRBJ1-3
v_gene: TRBV6-1
CDR3aa: CASSDRGQLANTIYF
CDR3nt: TGTGCCAGCAGTGACCGCGGACAGCTGGCAAACACCATATATTTT

abundance: NA
d_gene: NA
j_gene: TRBJ1-5
v_gene: TRBV14
CDR3aa: CASSRGRSGAQHF
CDR3nt: TGTGCCAGCAGCCGGGGACGCTCGGGGGCCCAGCATTTT

abundance: NA
d_gene: NA
j_gene: TRBJ2-7
v_gene: TRBV4-2
CDR3aa: CASSHDLSYEQYF
CDR3nt: TGTGCCAGCAGCCATGACTTATCCTACGAGCAGTACTTC

abundance: NA
d_gene: TRBD2
j_gene: TRBJ2-1
v_gene: TRBV7-8
CDR3aa: CASSRRTSGYNEQFF
CDR3nt: TGTGCCAGCAGTCGCCGGACTAGCGGGTACAATGAGCAGTTCTTC

abundance: NA
d_gene: TRBD1
j_gene: TRBJ1-2
v_gene: TRBV10-3
CDR3aa: CAISRDRDGYTF
CDR3nt: TGTGCCATCAGCCGGGACAGGGATGGCTACACCTTC

abundance: NA
d_gene: NA
j_gene: TRBJ2-3
v_gene: TRBV10-3
CDR3aa: CATGEGQPSTDTQYF
CDR3nt: TGTGCCACCGGCGAGGGACAACCTAGCACAGATACGCAGTATTTT

abundance: NA
d_gene: TRBD1
j_gene: TRBJ1-1
v_gene: TRBV6-6
CDR3aa: CASSRTPSRQGASNTEAFF
CDR3nt: TGTGCCAGCAGTCGAACTCCATCCCGGCAGGGGGCATCGAACACTGAAGCTTTCTTT

abundance: NA
d_gene: NA
j_gene: TRBJ1-3
v_gene: TRBV30
CDR3aa: CASYSGNTIYF
CDR3nt: TGTGCTTCTTACTCAGGAAACACCATATATTTT